This T cell receptor (beta chain) is drawn from a study of T cell responses to AZD1222 COVID-19 vaccine. Regarding the study as a whole: The donors showed a predominance of white British ancestry and of females, with possible underestimation of clonal diversity. The peak T cell response came first, and repertoires were sampled only after it. Across spike, vaccine-associated CD4 TCRs were found, dominant at 160-218 and 743-854.

Concerning this clone itself: As yet, its antigen is unknown.

Assay used: immunoSEQ multiplex PCR; TCRdb lists only in-frame clones, some missing. The sample includes about 130,000 clones, about 93% of them seen just once. Sequenced here: peripheral blood, sampled on day 0 of AZD1222 vaccination. The clonotype comes from an adult in good health.

The CDR3 bases are TGTGCCAGCAGAGGACAGGGGGACACTGAAGCTTTCTTT. Translation: CASRGQGDTEAFF. The chain couples TRBV6-6 to TRBJ1-1, with TRBD1 matching over 10 bases. This CDR3 is built from 13 residues. CDR1 is MNHNY and CDR2 is SVGAGI in the germline V gene (reference sequence). Trimming cost V 6 bases and J 3 bases; bases outside gene matches: 1.